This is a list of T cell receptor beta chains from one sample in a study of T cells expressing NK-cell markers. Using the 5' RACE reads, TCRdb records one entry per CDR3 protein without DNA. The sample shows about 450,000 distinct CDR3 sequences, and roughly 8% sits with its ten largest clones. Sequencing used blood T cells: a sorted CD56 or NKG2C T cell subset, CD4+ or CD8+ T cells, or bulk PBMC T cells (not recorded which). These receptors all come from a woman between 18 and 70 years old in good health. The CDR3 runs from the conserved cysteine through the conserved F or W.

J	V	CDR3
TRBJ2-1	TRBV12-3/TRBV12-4	CASSKPGLVGYNEQFF
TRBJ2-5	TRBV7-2	CASSLGVSQETQYF
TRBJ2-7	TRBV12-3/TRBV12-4	CASSSGVNYEQYF
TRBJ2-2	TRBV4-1	CASSQEGGFAGELFF
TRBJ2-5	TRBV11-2	CASNVGAGSYQETQYF
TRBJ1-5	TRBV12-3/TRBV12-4	CASSTTGGRNQPQHF
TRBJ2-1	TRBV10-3	CAISEREFPYNEQFF
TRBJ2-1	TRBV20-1	CSAGGGAYNEQFF
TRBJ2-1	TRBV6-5	CASSYSDRVFPTNEQFF
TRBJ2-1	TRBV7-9	CASSPNSGSYNEQFF
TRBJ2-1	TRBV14	CASSNGGSPYNEQFF
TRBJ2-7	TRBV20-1	CSARKTREPYEQYF
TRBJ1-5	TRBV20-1	CSARSKSAFYGPNQPQHF
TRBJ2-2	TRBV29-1	CSVGGDRELFF
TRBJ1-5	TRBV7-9	CASSLIGEPQHF
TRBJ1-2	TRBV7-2	CASSSLTDYYGYTF
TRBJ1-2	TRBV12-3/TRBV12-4	CASSTAYGYTF
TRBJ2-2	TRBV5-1	CASSGHGTTNTGELFF
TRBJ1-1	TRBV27	CASNTGAMNTEAFF
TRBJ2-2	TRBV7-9	CASSLATGGNTGELFF
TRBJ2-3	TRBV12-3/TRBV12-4	CASTQANTQYF
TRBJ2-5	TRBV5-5	CASSLGPLRQKETQYF
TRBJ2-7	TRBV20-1	CSAISREKTYEQYF
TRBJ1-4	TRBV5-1	CASSLDGGFGEKLFF
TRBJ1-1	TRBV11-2	CASSRPRGNTEAFF
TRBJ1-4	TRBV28	CASSLTTVGENLFF
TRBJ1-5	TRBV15	CATSRGQNSNQPQHF
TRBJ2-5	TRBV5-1	CASGPRQETQYF
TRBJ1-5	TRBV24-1	CATSERTGGSQPQHF
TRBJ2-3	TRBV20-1	CSARVNRGQRGLLTDTQYF
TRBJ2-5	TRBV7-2	CASRMPGLARETQYF
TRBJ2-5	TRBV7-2	CASSLGRAEETQYF
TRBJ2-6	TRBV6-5	CASSYSTPDSGANVLTF
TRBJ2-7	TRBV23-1	CASSHLTGARTYEQYF
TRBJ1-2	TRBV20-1	CSARIFTGVGDYGYTF
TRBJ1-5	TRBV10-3	CAISQQGLSNQPQHF
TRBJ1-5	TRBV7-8	CASSSTRGSQPQHF
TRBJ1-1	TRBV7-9	CASNPLIGAEAFF
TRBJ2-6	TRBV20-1	CSAAGSGANVLTF
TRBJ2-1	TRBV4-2	CASSPWTSGSSYNEQFF
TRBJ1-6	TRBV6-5	CASSYGGDRVGNSPLHF
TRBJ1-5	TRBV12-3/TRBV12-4	CASSPGGASNQPQHF
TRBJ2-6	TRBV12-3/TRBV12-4	CASSFRAGVAGANVLTF
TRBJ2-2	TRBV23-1	CASSQTVQGASTGELFF
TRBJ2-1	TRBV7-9	CASSGEGSYNEQFF
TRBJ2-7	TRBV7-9	CASSVQGSEQYF